This TCR beta chain stems from a study of blood T cell repertoires in COVID-19. Study-level background: The origin of the acute and convalescent COVID-19 samples was the United States, Italy and Spain.

CDR3 length: 16 residues. In germline, CDR1 is MDHEN, CDR2 SYDVKM. The trim removed 5 bases at V and 0 bases at J, leaving 10 bases unmatched. Authors' processing steps: For nucleated cells, counts were estimated from reference gene primer amplification. Profiling relied on immunoSEQ multiplex PCR, and the TCRdb table lists in-frame clones only, not all of them. Clone size and V and J calls were adopted from that table, with D and trimming inferred from the DNA. This sample carries around 60,000 clones, roughly 84% of them seen once, and the ten largest clones take 10%. This rearrangement joins TRBV28 to TRBJ2-7, with TRBD1 matching over 7 bases. The sequenced material came from peripheral blood. The receptor was derived from a man aged 50-60 years with COVID-19, enrolled during active disease. The CDR3 DNA reads TGTGCCAGCAGTGCCCGGGACAGCCCCATCTCCTACGAGCAGTACTTC. Its protein is CASSARDSPISYEQYF.